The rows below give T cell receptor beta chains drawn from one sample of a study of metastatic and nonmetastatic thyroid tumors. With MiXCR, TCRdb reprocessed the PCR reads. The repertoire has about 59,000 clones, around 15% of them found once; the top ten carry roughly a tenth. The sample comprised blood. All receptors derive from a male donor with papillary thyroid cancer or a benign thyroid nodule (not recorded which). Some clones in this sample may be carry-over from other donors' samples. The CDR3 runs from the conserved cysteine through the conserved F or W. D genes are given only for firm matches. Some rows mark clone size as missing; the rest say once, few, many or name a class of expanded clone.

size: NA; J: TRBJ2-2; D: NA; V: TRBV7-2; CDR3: CAISYAAAGELFF; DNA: TGTGCCATCAGCTACGCGGCAGCCGGGGAGCTGTTTTTT
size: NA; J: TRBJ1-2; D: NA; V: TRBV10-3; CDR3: CAISDQRTEYSNYGYTF; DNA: TGCGCCATCAGTGACCAAAGGACTGAGTACTCTAACTATGGCTACACCTTC
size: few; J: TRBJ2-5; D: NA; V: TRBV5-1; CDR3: CASSKTSSNYQETQYF; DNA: TGCGCCAGCAGCAAAACTAGCTCTAATTACCAAGAGACCCAGTACTTC
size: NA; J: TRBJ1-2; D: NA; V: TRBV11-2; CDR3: CASSFTGQSNYGYTF; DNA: TGTGCCAGCAGCTTTACTGGACAGAGTAACTATGGCTACACCTTC
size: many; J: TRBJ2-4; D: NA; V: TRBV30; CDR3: CAWSVVIAKNIQYF; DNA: TGTGCCTGGAGTGTCGTAATAGCCAAAAACATTCAGTACTTC
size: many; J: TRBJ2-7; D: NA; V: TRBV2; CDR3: CASSGGSYEQYF; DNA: TGTGCCAGCAGTGGCGGCTCCTACGAGCAGTACTTC
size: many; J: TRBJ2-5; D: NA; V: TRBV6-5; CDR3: CASSYLSPLGETQYF; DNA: TGTGCCAGCAGTTACTTGTCTCCTTTGGGAGAGACCCAGTACTTC
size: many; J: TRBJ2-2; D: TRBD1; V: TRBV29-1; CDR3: CSADRGTGELFF; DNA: TGCAGCGCTGACAGGGGAACCGGGGAGCTGTTTTTT
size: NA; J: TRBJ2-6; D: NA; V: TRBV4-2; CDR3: CARCQVGFEDTGANVLTF; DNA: TGTGCCAGGTGCCAAGTCGGCTTCGAGGATACTGGGGCCAACGTCCTGACTTTC
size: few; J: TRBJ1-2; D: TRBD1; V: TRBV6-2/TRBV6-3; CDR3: CASSDRGQAGGLRAGYTF; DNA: TGTGCCAGCAGTGACCGAGGGCAGGCAGGGGGCTTAAGAGCTGGCTACACCTTC
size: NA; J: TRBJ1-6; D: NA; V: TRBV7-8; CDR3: CASSYGEGYNSPLHF; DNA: TGTGCCAGCAGCTACGGAGAGGGCTATAATTCACCCCTCCACTTT
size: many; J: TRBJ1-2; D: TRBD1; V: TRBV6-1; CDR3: CASSVRQGSGGYTF; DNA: TGTGCCAGCAGTGTCCGACAGGGCTCTGGAGGCTACACCTTC
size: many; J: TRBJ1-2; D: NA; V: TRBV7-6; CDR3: CASSPSRSYGYTF; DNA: TGTGCCAGCAGCCCGAGCCGCAGCTATGGCTACACCTTC
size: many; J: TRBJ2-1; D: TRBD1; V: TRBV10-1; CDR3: CASSESGTGSDEQFF; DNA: TGCGCCAGCAGTGAGTCCGGGACAGGGAGCGATGAGCAGTTCTTC
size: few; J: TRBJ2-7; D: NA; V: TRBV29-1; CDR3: CSVNTVRGAYDHYF; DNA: TGCAGCGTGAATACTGTGAGGGGAGCCTACGATCACTACTTC
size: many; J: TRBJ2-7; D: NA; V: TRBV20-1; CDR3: CSPTLGTSYEQYF; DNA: TGCAGTCCTACGCTCGGTACTTCCTACGAGCAGTACTTC
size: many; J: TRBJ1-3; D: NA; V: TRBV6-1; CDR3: CASSFQSGNTIYF; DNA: TGTGCCAGCAGTTTCCAGTCTGGAAACACCATATATTTT
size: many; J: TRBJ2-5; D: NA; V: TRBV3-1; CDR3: CASSQGGGKKTQYF; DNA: TGTGCCAGCAGCCAAGGTGGCGGGAAAAAGACCCAGTACTTC
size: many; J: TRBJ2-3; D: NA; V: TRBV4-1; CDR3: CASSQDSGSNTDTQYF; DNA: TGCGCCAGCAGCCAAGATTCTGGCTCTAACACAGATACGCAGTATTTT
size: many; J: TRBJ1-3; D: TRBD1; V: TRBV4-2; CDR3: CASSQELRDRGLSGNTIYF; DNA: TGTGCCAGCAGCCAAGAACTCCGGGACAGGGGTCTCTCTGGAAACACCATATATTTT
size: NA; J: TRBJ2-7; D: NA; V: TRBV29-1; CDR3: CSVDREHYEQCF; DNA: TGCAGCGTGGACCGAGAGCACTACGAGCAGTGCTTC
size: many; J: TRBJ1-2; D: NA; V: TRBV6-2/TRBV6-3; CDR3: CASSYSSDSGGYTF; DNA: TGTGCCAGCAGTTACTCCTCCGACAGTGGGGGCTACACCTTC
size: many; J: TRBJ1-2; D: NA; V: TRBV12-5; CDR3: CASGTTLDRPELGIQYGYTF; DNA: TGTGCTAGTGGCACTACCTTGGATAGGCCGGAATTGGGTATCCAATATGGCTACACCTTC
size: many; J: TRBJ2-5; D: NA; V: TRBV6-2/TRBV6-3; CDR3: CASTMGETQYF; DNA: TGTGCCAGCACTATGGGAGAGACTCAGTACTTC
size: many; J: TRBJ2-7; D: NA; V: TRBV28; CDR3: CASSLPAATAGVPFTYEQYF; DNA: TGTGCCAGCAGTTTACCCGCCGCGACGGCAGGGGTCCCTTTTACCTACGAGCAGTACTTC
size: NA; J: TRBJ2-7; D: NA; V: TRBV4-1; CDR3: CAGSQAFDSSGYEQYF; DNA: TGCGCCGGCAGCCAAGCTTTCGACTCGTCGGGCTACGAGCAGTACTTC
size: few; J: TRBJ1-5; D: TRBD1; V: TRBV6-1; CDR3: CASIWGTGRNQPQHF; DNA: TGTGCCAGCATATGGGGGACAGGCAGGAATCAGCCCCAGCATTTT